The 30 T cell receptor beta chains below come from one sample, sequenced in a study of cytomegalovirus exposure and HLA in healthy donors. PCR employed 60 Vbeta and 13 Jbeta primers. Sequencing used immunoSEQ multiplex PCR; TCRdb keeps in-frame clones, though not all of them. The data show 90,000 or so clones, with around 78% seen just once and about 4.2% held by the top ten. Sequencing was carried out using PBMCs. These TCRs come from a male donor in good health and CMV-seropositive.

V usage is TRBV5-8 and J usage is TRBJ1-2; no reliable D call. V was cut by 4 bases and J by 5 bases, with 18 bases left in between. Per the germline V gene, CDR1 is SGHTS and CDR2 is YDEGEE. The CDR3 runs to 15 residues. The CDR3 loop is CASSPPALGLYGYTF. The CDR3, as DNA: TGTGCCAGCAGCCCCCCCGCCCTTGGCTTATATGGCTACACCTTC.

This rearrangement joins TRBV28 to TRBJ2-7, with 8 bases fitting TRBD1. The CDR3 has 14 residues. The V gene's germline CDR1 is MDHEN and CDR2 SYDVKM. V dropped 3 bases and J dropped 7; count of bases not matched to a gene: 8. CDR3 residues: CASSLDRVVWEQYF. The CDR3 DNA is TGTGCCAGCAGTTTGGACAGGGTGGTTTGGGAGCAGTACTTC. The variable domain in full, completed from reference TRBV28 and TRBJ2-7, reads DVKVTQSSRYLVKRTGEKVFLECVQDMDHENMFWYRQDPGLGLRLIYFSYDVKMKEKGDIPEGYSVSREKKERFSLILESASTNQTSMYLCASSLDRVVWEQYFGPGTRLTVT.

The sample holds a few counts of this clone. The chain joins TRBV4-1 to TRBJ1-1; D remains unclear. The CDR3 contains 14 residues. V was pared by 1 base and J by 3 bases, with 9 bases between. CDR1 is MGHRA and CDR2 is YSYEKL in the germline V gene. CDR3 residues: CASSQAGWDTEAFF. CDR3 DNA: TGCGCCAGCAGCCAAGCGGGATGGGACACTGAAGCTTTCTTT.

CDR3 region: CASSFEGGGGREINEQFF. CDR3 nucleotide sequence: TGTGCCAGCAGTTTTGAGGGAGGGGGTGGTCGTGAGATCAATGAGCAGTTCTTC. The chain recombines TRBV28 with TRBJ2-1, with D possibly being TRBD2 (7 bases). The CDR3 covers 18 residues. V was clipped by 3 bases and J by 6 bases, with 24 bases between them. Germline CDR1 MDHEN, CDR2 SYDVKM.

The gene calls are TRBV27 and TRBJ2-7; D gene uncertain. Trimming pared 2 bases from V and 0 bases from J, leaving 8 bases between. The CDR3 is 14 residues long. Germline V gives CDR1 MNHEY, CDR2 SMNVEV (reference sequence). The CDR3 DNA is TGTGCCAGCAGTTTAATCCCCGGCTCCTACGAGCAGTACTTC. Protein: CASSLIPGSYEQYF.

This clone was picked up a small number of times. The rearrangement uses TRBV6-1 and TRBJ1-1, with TRBD1 as a possible D gene (6 bases). The CDR3 loop spans 13 amino acids. Trimming pared 4 bases from V and 7 bases from J, leaving 13 bases between. In germline, CDR1 is MNHNS, CDR2 SASEGT. CDR3 protein: CASSVGGAGEAFF. CDR3 nucleotide sequence: TGTGCCAGCAGTGTGGGGGGGGCCGGTGAAGCTTTCTTT.

The gene calls are TRBV5-4 and TRBJ2-7; weak D call: TRBD1 (6 bases). Germline values: CDR1 SGHNT, CDR2 YYREEE (reference sequence). The V and J ends lost 0 bases and 3 bases respectively, with 10 bases between them. The CDR3 has 14 amino acids. CDR3: CASSLAQGGYEQYF. CDR3 DNA sequence: TGTGCCAGCAGCTTGGCCCAAGGGGGCTACGAGCAGTACTTC. Variable domain in full (rest from reference TRBV5-4 and TRBJ2-7): ETGVTQSPTHLIKTRGQQVTLRCSSQSGHNTVSWYQQALGQGPQFIFQYYREEENGRGNFPPRFSGLQFPNYSSELNVNALELDDSALYLCASSLAQGGYEQYFGPGTRLTVT.

In this sample, this clone turned up once. The rearrangement joins TRBV28 to TRBJ2-7, with D maybe TRBD2 (7 bases). The CDR3 spans 14 residues. Germline assignment: CDR1 MDHEN and CDR2 SYDVKM. V was clipped by 8 bases and J by 1 base, with 15 bases between them. The CDR3 DNA reads as TGTGCCAGCGCCAGAGGGGGGGCATCCTACGAGCAGTACTTC. As protein: CASARGGASYEQYF.

V is TRBV7-2 and J is TRBJ2-3; TRBD2 agrees at 7 bases. Germline values: CDR1 SGHTA, CDR2 FQGNSA. CDR3 length equals 17 residues. After removal of 2 bases from V and 4 bases from J, the junction contained 12 bases not matched to a gene. Here the CDR3 reads CASSLSRLRRESDTQYF. CDR3 in DNA: TGTGCCAGCAGCTTATCAAGGTTGAGGCGGGAGTCAGATACGCAGTATTTT. Complete variable domain (other parts from reference TRBV7-2 and TRBJ2-3): GAGVSQSPSNKVTEKGKDVELRCDPISGHTALYWYRQSLGQGLEFLIYFQGNSAPDKSGLPSDRFSAERTGGSVSTLTIQRTQQEDSAVYLCASSLSRLRRESDTQYFGPGTRLTVL.

The gene calls are TRBV2 and TRBJ2-3, with D possibly being TRBD2 (6 bases). Per germline, CDR1 SNHLY and CDR2 FYNNEI. This CDR3 region has 15 residues. Trimming took 9 bases from V and 1 from J, leaving 17 bases between them. The CDR3 DNA reads as TGTGCCAGTAAGCCCCGGGACTCACGCACAGATACGCAGTATTTT. This gives the protein CASKPRDSRTDTQYF.

This clone has a handful of counts. V gene TRBV14 combines with J gene TRBJ2-2, with 7 bases lining up with TRBD1. The ends lost 3 bases at V and 1 base at J; junction bases unmatched: 5. The CDR3 runs to 16 residues. Germline lookup yields CDR1 SGHDN and CDR2 FVKESK. The CDR3 coding sequence is TGTGCCAGCAGCCAGCCCGGGACAGAGAACACCGGGGAGCTGTTTTTT. Translating gives CASSQPGTENTGELFF.

This clone was counted only a few times. The chain uses TRBV25-1 and TRBJ1-3, with 8 positions matching TRBD1. This CDR3 contains 18 residues. The ends lost 5 bases at V and 1 base at J; junction bases unmatched: 13. CDR1 and CDR2 from the germline V gene are MGHDK and SYGVNS. CDR3 DNA: TGTGCCAGCAGTCCCGACAGGGGCCGCTTCTCTTCTGGAAACACCATATATTTT. This codes for CASSPDRGRFSSGNTIYF.

V gene TRBV28 combines with J gene TRBJ2-5, with D maybe TRBD1 (6 bases). There are 13 residues in the CDR3. Trimming took 5 bases from V and 5 from J, leaving 12 bases between them. The germline gives CDR1 MDHEN, CDR2 SYDVKM. The CDR3 reads CASSTGQRETQYF. Written as DNA, the CDR3 is TGTGCCAGCAGTACTGGACAGCGGGAGACCCAGTACTTC. Full variable domain (rest looked up from reference TRBV28 and TRBJ2-5): DVKVTQSSRYLVKRTGEKVFLECVQDMDHENMFWYRQDPGLGLRLIYFSYDVKMKEKGDIPEGYSVSREKKERFSLILESASTNQTSMYLCASSTGQRETQYFGPGTRLLVL.

This clone was recorded a few times. The V call is TRBV29-1, the J call TRBJ2-6; TRBD1 might be the D (5 bases). CDR3 length equals 16 residues. V was trimmed by 7 bases and J by 2 bases, leaving 18 bases between them. Germline CDR1 reads SQVTM; CDR2 reads ANQGSEA. The CDR3 DNA sequence: TGCAGCGCCGCATGGGGCAAAAAGGCTGGGGCCAACGTCCTGACTTTC. Translating gives CSAAWGKKAGANVLTF.

In its sample, this clone was seen once. As DNA, the CDR3 is TGCAGTGCTCGACCCGTGGAGGGCTACACCTTC. Translated: CSARPVEGYTF. The chain recombines TRBV20-1 with TRBJ1-2; no firm D call. The V end lost 5 bases, the J end lost 8 bases, and 12 bases lay between the germline ends. The CDR3 runs 11 residues. Germline V lookup: CDR1 DFQATT, CDR2 SNEGSKA (reference sequence).

Only one count was recorded for this clone. The chain carries TRBV27 and TRBJ2-7; 10 bases agree with TRBD2. This CDR3 contains 15 residues. From germline, CDR1 is MNHEY and CDR2 SMNVEV (reference sequence). V lost 3 bases and J lost 2; bases outside the gene matches: 4. The CDR3 region is CASSLNSGRPYEQYF. As DNA, the CDR3 is TGTGCCAGCAGTTTGAATAGCGGGAGGCCCTACGAGCAGTACTTC.

This clone was recorded once. The chain links TRBV14 to TRBJ2-7, with 8 bases identical to TRBD1. This CDR3 is 17 amino acids long. Trimming at V came to 3 bases and at J to 1 base, leaving 11 bases not matched to a gene. CDR1 is SGHDN, CDR2 FVKESK, per germline. For the CDR3, the DNA is TGTGCCAGCAGCCAGAGGACAGGGATGTCAAGATCCTACGAGCAGTACTTC. It codes for CASSQRTGMSRSYEQYF.

This chain joins TRBV28 and TRBJ1-1, with D possibly being TRBD1 (6 bases). V was trimmed by 6 bases and J by 1 base, leaving 24 bases between them. The CDR3 runs to 18 residues. Germline CDR1 reads MDHEN; CDR2 reads SYDVKM. The CDR3 sequence: CASRTGGFGGLRNTEAFF. The CDR3 DNA reads as TGTGCCAGCAGGACCGGGGGGTTCGGGGGCTTACGGAACACTGAAGCTTTCTTT.

This clone is a singleton in its sample. The CDR3 nucleotides are TGTGCCAGCAGTGAACTAGCGGGAGTCGACTCTGGGGCCAACGTCCTGACTTTC. Its translation: CASSELAGVDSGANVLTF. This chain links TRBV28 with TRBJ2-6, with 11 bases that match TRBD2. Per germline, CDR1 MDHEN and CDR2 SYDVKM. The CDR3 has 18 residues. Germline trimming cut 5 bases from V and 0 bases from J; bases unmatched to any gene: 6. Drawing the rest from reference TRBV28 and TRBJ2-6, the complete variable domain is DVKVTQSSRYLVKRTGEKVFLECVQDMDHENMFWYRQDPGLGLRLIYFSYDVKMKEKGDIPEGYSVSREKKERFSLILESASTNQTSMYLCASSELAGVDSGANVLTFGAGSRLTVL.

This clone was detected a few times. The chain employs TRBV28 and TRBJ1-1, with D hard to call. This CDR3 is 14 amino acids long. Germline lookup yields CDR1 MDHEN and CDR2 SYDVKM. The germline V and J ends were trimmed by 3 bases and 8 bases, with 16 bases remaining between them. The CDR3 nucleotides are TGTGCCAGCAGTTTCCCGCCGGTACTAAGGGAAGCTTTCTTT. As protein: CASSFPPVLREAFF.

This clone showed up just a few times. V usage is TRBV30 and J usage is TRBJ1-1; tentatively, D is TRBD1 (5 bases). CDR3 length: 15 amino acids. The germline V gene has CDR1 GTSNPN and CDR2 SVGIG (reference sequence). Trimming left V 1 base short and J 2 bases short, with 14 bases between. The CDR3 protein is CAWSGGIWVNTEAFF. The CDR3 DNA sequence: TGTGCCTGGAGTGGGGGCATTTGGGTTAACACTGAAGCTTTCTTT.

This chain connects TRBV6-5 to TRBJ2-7; a possible D gene is TRBD2 (6 bases). This CDR3 contains 14 residues. The germline CDR1 and CDR2 sequences are MNHEY and SVGAGI. Trimming removed 11 bases from V and 3 bases from J, with 20 bases in between. The CDR3 sequence is CARRDFGGVYEQYF. Written as DNA, the CDR3 is TGTGCCCGCCGCGACTTTGGCGGGGTCTACGAGCAGTACTTC.

The chain carries TRBV6-1 and TRBJ1-1, with a weak D call TRBD1 (5 bases). V gave up 4 bases and J gave up 4 bases, with 25 bases separating them. CDR1 and CDR2 from the germline V gene are MNHNS and SASEGT. This CDR3 is built from 18 residues. The CDR3 DNA sequence: TGTGCCAGCAGTGTACTACAGGTTTGGGGCCTAGGCCTCACTGAAGCTTTCTTT. It translates to CASSVLQVWGLGLTEAFF.

The gene calls are TRBV29-1 and TRBJ1-2, with 9 bases that match TRBD1. Looked up from germline, CDR1 is SQVTM and CDR2 is ANQGSEA. The CDR3 runs 13 residues. Trimming at V came to 3 bases and at J to 4 bases, leaving 3 bases not matched to a gene. CDR3 region: CSVDQTGGYGYTF. CDR3 DNA: TGCAGCGTTGACCAGACAGGGGGCTATGGCTACACCTTC.

The chain employs TRBV23-1 and TRBJ2-7; D remains ambiguous. TRBV23-1 is placed among ORFs of uncertain function. Trimming took off 3 bases at V and 5 bases at J, with 32 bases between the two ends. CDR3 length: 20 amino acids. The CDR3 reads CASSHLAHALRKHHINEQYF. In DNA form, the CDR3 reads TGCGCCAGCAGTCATTTAGCTCACGCACTCCGCAAGCACCACATCAACGAGCAGTACTTC.

A single count supports this clone. The chain uses TRBV27 and TRBJ1-6, with 8 bases identical to TRBD1. Germline values: CDR1 MNHEY, CDR2 SMNVEV (reference sequence). Trimming at V came to 2 bases and at J to 9 bases, leaving 3 bases not matched to a gene. The CDR3 length is 14 residues. The CDR3 DNA reads TGTGCCAGCAGTTTAGGACAGGGTGGTTCACCCCTCCACTTT. It is translated as CASSLGQGGSPLHF.

The rearrangement uses TRBV5-6 and TRBJ2-1; 12 positions agree with TRBD1. Germline lookup yields CDR1 SGHDT and CDR2 YYEEEE. The CDR3 is made up of 16 amino acids. With 4 bases clipped from V and 5 bases from J, the junction kept 7 bases outside the gene matches. In DNA, the CDR3 is TGTGCCAGCAGCCGACCGGGACAGGGGGCTAACAATGAGCAGTTCTTC. It translates to CASSRPGQGANNEQFF.

The chain joins TRBV7-9 to TRBJ1-1, with TRBD1 matching over 8 bases. V gave up 2 bases and J gave up 2 bases; unmatched junction bases: 4. The germline gives CDR1 SEHNR, CDR2 FQNEAQ (reference sequence). This CDR3 is 15 amino acids long. CDR3 sequence: CASSLSAGGNTEAFF. The CDR3 region has the DNA TGTGCCAGCAGCTTATCCGCAGGGGGCAACACTGAAGCTTTCTTT.

This rearrangement joins TRBV30 to TRBJ2-1; tentative D call: TRBD2 (6 bases). Deletions cut 2 bases from V and 2 bases from J, with 7 bases between. This CDR3 spans 13 amino acids. Germline V gives CDR1 GTSNPN, CDR2 SVGIG (reference sequence). CDR3 DNA sequence: TGTGCCTGGAGTAGGAGGGCCTACAATGAGCAGTTCTTC. Encoded protein: CAWSRRAYNEQFF.

The J gene is TRBJ2-7, the V gene TRBV2; TRBD1 matches at 7 bases. The CDR3 has 15 residues. Per germline, CDR1 SNHLY and CDR2 FYNNEI. V lost 10 bases and J lost 7; bases outside the gene matches: 19. CDR3 sequence: CATKRQGESVGEQYF. The CDR3 nucleotides are TGTGCCACCAAGCGACAGGGAGAATCCGTCGGGGAGCAGTACTTC.